This T cell receptor (beta chain) is from a study of vaccination and CD4 T cells after COVID-19. As for the study in general: Comprising six males and four females, the convalescent participants counted two Hispanic individuals among them. The cells in question were stimulated using overlapping spike peptides derived from SARS-CoV-2, HCoV-NL63, HCoV-OC43 and HCoV-229E.

Once obtained from cultured CD4+ T cells, the DNA was sequenced using the Oncomine TCR Beta short-read assay. In TCRdb, the PCR reads were re-called with MiXCR into one record per CDR3 protein. Of about 13,000 distinct CDR3 sequences in the sample, more than 70% were seen once. Points from the study as a whole: Spike mono-reactivity applied to 304 of 307 vaccine-specific clones detected in convalescent patients.

The treatment denotes: roughly 10-day PBMC culture with coronavirus spike peptide pools or control peptides (ViraFEST assay). There were positive PCR dates ranging from March to December 2020, all predating US Alpha, Beta and Delta variants. For this clonotype: The antigen remains unidentified.

J gave up 5 bases and V 0 bases, and 8 bases lay outside the gene matches. The CDR3 runs to 16 residues. Per germline, CDR1 LGHNA and CDR2 YSLEER. The receptor was derived from a human donor who had recovered from COVID-19. The specimen sequenced was CD4+ T cells from blood, cultured in vitro. The chain couples TRBV4-3 to TRBJ1-2; TRBD1 aligns across 8 bases. As DNA, the CDR3 is TGCGCCAGCAGCCAAGATCCCGCAGGGGGCAGGTATGGCTACACCTTC. As protein: CASSQDPAGGRYGYTF.